These 14 T cell receptor beta chains came from one sample sequenced in a study of T cells after yellow fever vaccination (dated 2019 in TCRdb). The library was built by means of 5' RACE. Sequenced on an Illumina HiSeq 2500. TCRdb applied fastp at Q25 and MiXCR to the public reads, then kept only in-frame beta chains. Rows are unified per CDR3 protein, each entry keeping the most common DNA and genes. The sample data list fewer than 450,000 distinct CDR3 sequences, and less than 9.5% of these were observed just once. Jointly, the top ten make up approximately 15% of the sample. Interpreted using the paper, the treatment or condition label stands for: live attenuated yellow fever vaccine strain. The sample here was PBMCs, taken roughly 45 days after the first yellow fever vaccination. These receptors originate from a man in his late teens or twenties who received the YFV17D yellow fever vaccine.

This sequence joins TRBV7-9 and TRBJ2-2; the D gene could be TRBD1 or TRBD2 (5 bases each). CDR3 length equals 17 residues. V was cut by 1 base and J by 6 bases, with 18 bases left in between. Germline CDR1 is SEHNR and CDR2 is FQNEAQ (reference sequence). The CDR3 DNA follows: TGTGCCAGCAGCTTAGAGGCGATTCAGGGACCTGCCGGGGAGCTGTTTTTT. Protein sequence: CASSLEAIQGPAGELFF. The variable domain in full, completed from reference TRBV7-9 and TRBJ2-2, reads DTGVSQNPRHKITKRGQNVTFRCDPISEHNRLYWYRQTLGQGPEFLTYFQNEAQLEKSRLLSDRFSAERPKGSFSTLEIQRTEQGDSAMYLCASSLEAIQGPAGELFFGEGSRLTVL.

Only a few counts were recorded for this clonotype. This rearrangement joins TRBV20-1 to TRBJ1-2; maybe TRBD1 (6 bases). V lost 0 bases and J 5 bases, leaving 16 bases between the germline ends. The length of the CDR3 is 15 residues. Germline CDR1 is DFQATT and CDR2 is SNEGSKA (reference sequence). This CDR3 reads CSARDTGGAQYGYTF. The CDR3 coding sequence is TGCAGTGCTAGAGACACCGGGGGCGCTCAGTATGGCTACACCTTC.

This clonotype was observed a few times. This chain links TRBV20-1 with TRBJ2-7; TRBD1 matches at 7 bases. V lost 0 bases to trimming and J lost 2 bases; unmatched junction nucleotides: 4. The CDR3 spans 14 residues. In germline, CDR1 is DFQATT, CDR2 SNEGSKA (reference sequence). CDR3 amino acids: CSARDPGTAYEQYF. The CDR3 DNA reads TGCAGTGCTAGAGATCCCGGGACAGCCTACGAGCAGTACTTC.

The chain combines TRBV5-6 with TRBJ2-5, with D possibly being TRBD1 or TRBD2 (6 bases each). The CDR3 has 14 residues. The V gene's germline CDR1 is SGHDT and CDR2 YYEEEE. V was shortened by 1 base and J by 4 bases, with 11 bases between the two germline ends. The CDR3 loop is CASSLRGRSETQYF. The CDR3 DNA reads as TGTGCCAGCAGCTTGCGGGGGCGTTCAGAGACCCAGTACTTC.

Many counts were recorded for this clonotype. The chain carries TRBV29-1 and TRBJ2-3; TRBD1 matches at 9 bases. This CDR3 is 14 amino acids long. Germline CDR1 reads SQVTM; CDR2 reads ANQGSEA. V lost 6 bases to trimming and J lost 6 bases; unmatched junction nucleotides: 10. The DNA for the CDR3 is TGCAGCGTGGAAACCGGGACAGGGAAGGATACGCAGTATTTT. Encoded protein: CSVETGTGKDTQYF.

This clonotype came up many times. The chain combines TRBV24-1 with TRBJ2-3; tentative D call: TRBD1 (6 bases). V was clipped by 4 bases and J by 3 bases, with 19 bases between them. The CDR3 has 17 residues. In germline, CDR1 is KGHDR, CDR2 SFDVKD. CDR3 coding DNA: TGTGCCACCAGTGACCCCGCTTCAGGACAGTGGACAGATACGCAGTATTTT. It encodes CATSDPASGQWTDTQYF.

Only a few counts were recorded for this clonotype. The chain couples TRBV7-2 to TRBJ2-7; D remains unclear. Germline V gene lookup returns CDR1 SGHTA and CDR2 FQGNSA. The CDR3 sequence is 13 residues long. V shed 1 base and J shed 0 bases, with 4 bases lying between them. CDR3 bases: TGTGCCAGCAGCTTAGACTTCTCCTACGAGCAGTACTTC. As protein: CASSLDFSYEQYF. The full variable domain, completed using reference TRBV7-2 and TRBJ2-7, is GAGVSQSPSNKVTEKGKDVELRCDPISGHTALYWYRQSLGQGLEFLIYFQGNSAPDKSGLPSDRFSAERTGGSVSTLTIQRTQQEDSAVYLCASSLDFSYEQYFGPGTRLTVT.

This clonotype was counted only a few times. V gene TRBV12-3 or TRBV12-4 combines with J gene TRBJ1-5; TRBD1 is a possible D gene (5 bases). There are 15 residues in the CDR3. Trimming stripped 9 bases from V and 2 bases from J, with 17 bases between. The CDR3 nucleotides are TGTGCCAGTCGACTTGGGGGGATTCGCAATCAGCCCCAGCATTTT. Protein sequence: CASRLGGIRNQPQHF.

This clonotype has just a few counts. The J gene is TRBJ2-1, the V gene TRBV7-3, with unresolved D. Between the trimmed V and J ends, which lost 0 bases and 8 bases, there was a span of 5 bases. This CDR3 is 12 amino acids long. Germline CDR1 is SGHTA and CDR2 is FQGTGA. The CDR3 here is CASSLTGHEQFF. The CDR3 nucleotides read TGTGCCAGCAGCTTAACTGGTCATGAGCAGTTCTTC.

This clonotype turned up a few times. The chain links TRBV5-4 to TRBJ2-7; no definite D call. Germline CDR1 is SGHNT and CDR2 is YYREEE (reference sequence). CDR3 length equals 13 residues. Between the trimmed V and J ends, which lost 0 bases and 5 bases, there was a span of 9 bases. CDR3 protein: CASSLELANEQYV. CDR3 in DNA: TGTGCCAGCAGCTTGGAGCTTGCTAACGAGCAGTACGTC.

This clonotype was seen a handful of times. The chain uses TRBV7-3 and TRBJ2-5; the match to TRBD2 covers 8 bases. Per germline, CDR1 SGHTA and CDR2 FQGTGA. V shed 5 bases, J shed 5 bases, and the junction held 10 bases outside the gene matches. The CDR3 runs to 15 residues. CDR3 nucleotide sequence: TGTGCCAGCAGCCGGAGTAGCGGGACTCGGGAGACCCAGTACTTC. Amino acid sequence: CASSRSSGTRETQYF.

The chain carries TRBV4-2 and TRBJ1-2; D is unclear. V lost 0 bases and J lost 10, with 12 bases in between. The CDR3 has 13 residues. The V gene's germline CDR1 is LGHNA and CDR2 YNFKEQ. CDR3 in DNA: TGTGCCAGCAGCCAAGAAGAAGGGCAGCCCTACACCTTC. Protein product: CASSQEEGQPYTF.

In this sample, this clonotype turned up a few times. The chain has TRBV12-3 or TRBV12-4 and TRBJ2-3; D gene unclear. This CDR3 region has 14 residues. The V end lost 5 bases, the J end lost 5 bases, and 14 bases lay between the germline ends. In nucleotides, the CDR3 is TGTGCCAGCAGTCCTGGACCTGCAGGAGATACGCAGTATTTT. Translated, it gives CASSPGPAGDTQYF.

This clonotype came up a few times. The chain joins TRBV9 to TRBJ1-1; possible D gene TRBD1, 5 bases. Germline-derived CDR1 and CDR2 are SGDLS and YYNGEE. The CDR3 is 15 residues long. Trimming took 0 bases from V and 4 from J, leaving 13 bases between them. The CDR3 loop reads CASSVASGQPTEAFF. The CDR3, as DNA: TGTGCCAGCAGCGTAGCGTCGGGGCAACCCACTGAAGCTTTCTTT.